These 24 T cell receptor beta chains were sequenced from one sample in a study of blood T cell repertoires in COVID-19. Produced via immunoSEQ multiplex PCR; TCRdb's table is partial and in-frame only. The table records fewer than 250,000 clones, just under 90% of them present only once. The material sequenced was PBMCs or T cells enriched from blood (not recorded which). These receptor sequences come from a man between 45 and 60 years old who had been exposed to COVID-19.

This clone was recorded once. The CDR3 sequence: CASSWGQGVAKNIQYF. CDR3 in DNA: TGTGCCAGCAGCTGGGGACAGGGGGTAGCCAAAAACATTCAGTACTTC. V is TRBV5-4 and J is TRBJ2-4, with TRBD1 matching 11 bases. The junction had 2 bases not matched to a gene; V was cut back by 3 bases and J by 0 bases. This CDR3 contains 16 residues. The germline CDR1 and CDR2 sequences are SGHNT and YYREEE (reference sequence).

The CDR3 region has the DNA TGTGCCAGCAGCCCCCGCGGGCAAGAGACCCAGTACTTC. The encoded protein is CASSPRGQETQYF. The rearrangement joins TRBV3-1 (or the pseudogene TRBV3-2) to TRBJ2-5, with TRBD2 as a possible D gene (5 bases). The CDR3 loop spans 13 amino acids. Trimming took off 4 bases at V and 2 bases at J, with 8 bases between the two ends. Germline V gene data show CDR1 as LGHDT and CDR2 as YNNKEL (reference sequence).

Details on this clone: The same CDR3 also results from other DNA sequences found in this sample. CDR3 amino acids: CASSLQYRNTEAFF. CDR3 sequence (DNA): TGCGCCAGCAGCTTGCAATACAGAAACACTGAAGCTTTCTTT. The rearrangement links TRBV5-1 to TRBJ1-1; no clear D gene. V dropped 1 base and J dropped 2 bases, with 9 bases sitting between them. CDR3 size: 14 residues. Germline-derived CDR1 and CDR2 are SGHRS and YFSETQ.

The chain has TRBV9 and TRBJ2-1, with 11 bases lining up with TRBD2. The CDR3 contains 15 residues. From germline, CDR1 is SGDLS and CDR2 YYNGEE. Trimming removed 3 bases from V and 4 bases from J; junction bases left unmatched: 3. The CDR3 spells CASSELAGEYNEQFF. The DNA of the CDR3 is TGTGCCAGCAGCGAACTAGCGGGGGAATACAATGAGCAGTTCTTC.

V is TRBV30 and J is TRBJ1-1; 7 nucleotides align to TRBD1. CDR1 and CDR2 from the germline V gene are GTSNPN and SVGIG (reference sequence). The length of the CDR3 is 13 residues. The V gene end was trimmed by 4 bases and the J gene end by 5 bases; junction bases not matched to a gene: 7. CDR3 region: CAWNNRQGTEAFF. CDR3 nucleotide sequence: TGTGCCTGGAACAACCGACAGGGAACTGAAGCTTTCTTT.

CDR3 sequence reads: CASSLVAGLSYEQYV. The CDR3 DNA is TGTGCCAGCAGCTTAGTGGCAGGCCTCTCCTACGAGCAGTACGTC. The gene calls are TRBV7-8 and TRBJ2-7; D not resolved. The V end lost 1 base, the J end lost 0 bases, and 10 bases lay between the germline ends. Germline loops: CDR1 SGHVS, CDR2 FQNEAQ. This CDR3 has 15 residues.

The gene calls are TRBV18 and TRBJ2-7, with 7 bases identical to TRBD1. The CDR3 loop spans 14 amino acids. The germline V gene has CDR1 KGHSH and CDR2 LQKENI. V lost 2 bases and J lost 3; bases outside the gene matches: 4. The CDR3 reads CASSPFRDSYEQYV. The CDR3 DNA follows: TGTGCCAGCTCACCATTCCGGGACAGCTACGAGCAGTACGTC.

The CDR3 spells CASSASRGLTKNIQYF. Here the CDR3 DNA reads TGTGCCAGTAGTGCATCGAGGGGACTCACCAAAAACATTCAGTACTTC. The chain combines TRBV19 with TRBJ2-4; possible D gene TRBD2, 6 bases. Trimming removed 5 bases from V and 2 bases from J, with 16 bases in between. This CDR3 comprises 16 residues. Germline V lookup: CDR1 LNHDA, CDR2 SQIVND (reference sequence).

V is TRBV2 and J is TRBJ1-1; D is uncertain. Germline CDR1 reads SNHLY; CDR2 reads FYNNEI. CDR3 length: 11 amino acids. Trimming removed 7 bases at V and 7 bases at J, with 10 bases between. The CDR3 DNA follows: TGTGCCAGCATCTACAGTAGTGAAGCTTTCTTT. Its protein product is CASIYSSEAFF.

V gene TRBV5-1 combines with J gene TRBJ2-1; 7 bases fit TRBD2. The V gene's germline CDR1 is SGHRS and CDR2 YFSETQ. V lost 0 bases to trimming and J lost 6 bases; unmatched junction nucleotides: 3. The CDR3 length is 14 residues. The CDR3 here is CASSLDGRSNEQFF. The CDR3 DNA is TGCGCCAGCAGCTTGGACGGGAGGAGCAATGAGCAGTTCTTC.

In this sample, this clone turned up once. Here the CDR3 reads CASSLGVIFEGFAGANVLTF. The CDR3 DNA is TGTGCCAGCAGCTTAGGAGTAATCTTTGAGGGATTCGCTGGGGCCAACGTCCTGACTTTC. The V gene is TRBV7-8, the J gene TRBJ2-6; a possible D gene is TRBD2 (5 bases). V lost 1 base and J 2 bases, leaving 21 bases between the germline ends. This CDR3 has 20 amino acids. Germline assignment: CDR1 SGHVS and CDR2 FQNEAQ.

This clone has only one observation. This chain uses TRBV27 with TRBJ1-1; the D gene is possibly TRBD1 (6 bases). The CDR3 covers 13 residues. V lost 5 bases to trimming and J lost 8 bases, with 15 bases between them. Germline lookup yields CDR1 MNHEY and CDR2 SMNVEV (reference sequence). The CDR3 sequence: CASSRDTRREAFF. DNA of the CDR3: TGTGCCAGCAGTCGGGACACCCGGCGCGAAGCTTTCTTT.

Written as DNA, the CDR3 is TGCGCCAGCAGACCGGGAGGAAGGTCTAATGAAAAACTGTTTTTT. Its protein product is CASRPGGRSNEKLFF. The genes are TRBV5-1 and TRBJ1-4; no clear D. V lost 5 bases, J lost 3 bases, and 14 bases lay in between. This CDR3 has 15 amino acids. The germline V gene encodes CDR1 SGHRS and CDR2 YFSETQ.

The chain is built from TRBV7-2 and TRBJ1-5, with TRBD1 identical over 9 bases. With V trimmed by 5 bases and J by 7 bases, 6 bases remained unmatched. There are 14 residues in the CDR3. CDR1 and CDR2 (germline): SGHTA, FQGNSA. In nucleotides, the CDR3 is TGTGCCAGCAGCCCAAGGACAGGGGAGCAGCCCCAGCATTTT. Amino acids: CASSPRTGEQPQHF.

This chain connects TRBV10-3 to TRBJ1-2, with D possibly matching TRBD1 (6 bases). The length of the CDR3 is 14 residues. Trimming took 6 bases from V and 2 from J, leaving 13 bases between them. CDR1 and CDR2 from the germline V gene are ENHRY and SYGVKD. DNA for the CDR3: TGTGCCATCAGCCCCGCGGGGGGCAACTATGGCTACACCTTC. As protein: CAISPAGGNYGYTF.

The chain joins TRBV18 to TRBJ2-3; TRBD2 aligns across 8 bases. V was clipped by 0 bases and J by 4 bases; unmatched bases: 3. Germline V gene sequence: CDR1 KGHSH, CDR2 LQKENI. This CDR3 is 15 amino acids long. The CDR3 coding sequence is TGTGCCAGCTCACCACCCCGGGGGGGGTCAGATACGCAGTATTTT. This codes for CASSPPRGGSDTQYF.

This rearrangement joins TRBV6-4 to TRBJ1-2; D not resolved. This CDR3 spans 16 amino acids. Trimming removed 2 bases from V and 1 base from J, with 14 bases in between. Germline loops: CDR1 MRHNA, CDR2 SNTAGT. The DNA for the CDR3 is TGTGCCAGCAGTGACACCTCGGCACAGAATAACTATGGCTACACCTTC. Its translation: CASSDTSAQNNYGYTF.

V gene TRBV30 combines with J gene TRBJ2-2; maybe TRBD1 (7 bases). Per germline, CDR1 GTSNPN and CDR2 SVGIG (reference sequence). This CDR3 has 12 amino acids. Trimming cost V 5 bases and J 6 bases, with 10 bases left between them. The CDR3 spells CAWFRGAGELFF. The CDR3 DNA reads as TGTGCCTGGTTCAGGGGGGCCGGGGAGCTGTTTTTT.

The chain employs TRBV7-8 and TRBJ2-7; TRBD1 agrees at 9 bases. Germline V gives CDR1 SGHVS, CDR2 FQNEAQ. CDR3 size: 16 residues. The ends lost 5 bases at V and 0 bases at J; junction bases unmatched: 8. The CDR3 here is CASSHPGQGISYEQYV. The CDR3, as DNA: TGTGCCAGCAGCCACCCGGGACAGGGAATCTCCTACGAGCAGTACGTC.

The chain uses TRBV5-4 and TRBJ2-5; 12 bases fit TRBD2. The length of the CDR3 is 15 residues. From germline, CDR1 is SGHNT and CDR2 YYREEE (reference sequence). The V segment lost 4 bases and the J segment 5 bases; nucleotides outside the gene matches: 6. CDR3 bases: TGTGCCAGCAGCGCCGGGACTAGCGGGTGGGAGACCCAGTACTTC. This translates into CASSAGTSGWETQYF. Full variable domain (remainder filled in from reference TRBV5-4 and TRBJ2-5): ETGVTQSPTHLIKTRGQQVTLRCSSQSGHNTVSWYQQALGQGPQFIFQYYREEENGRGNFPPRFSGLQFPNYSSELNVNALELDDSALYLCASSAGTSGWETQYFGPGTRLLVL.

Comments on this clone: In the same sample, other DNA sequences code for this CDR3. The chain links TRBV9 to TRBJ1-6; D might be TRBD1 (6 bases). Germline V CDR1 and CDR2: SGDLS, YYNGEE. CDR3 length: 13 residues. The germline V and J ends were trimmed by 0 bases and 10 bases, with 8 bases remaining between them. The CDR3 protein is CASSVAGVSPLHF. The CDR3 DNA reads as TGTGCCAGCAGCGTAGCAGGGGTCTCACCCCTCCACTTT.

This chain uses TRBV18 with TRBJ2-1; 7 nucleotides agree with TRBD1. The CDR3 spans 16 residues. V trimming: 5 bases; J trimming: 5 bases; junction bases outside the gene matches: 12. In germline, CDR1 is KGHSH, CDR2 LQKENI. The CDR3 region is CASSNPATGRDNEQFF. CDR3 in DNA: TGTGCCAGCTCAAATCCGGCGACAGGGCGAGACAATGAGCAGTTCTTC.

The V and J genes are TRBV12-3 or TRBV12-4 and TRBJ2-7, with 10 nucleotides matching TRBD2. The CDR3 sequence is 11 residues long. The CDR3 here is CGWLAGAEQYV. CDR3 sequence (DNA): TGTGGGTGGCTAGCGGGAGCCGAGCAGTACGTC.

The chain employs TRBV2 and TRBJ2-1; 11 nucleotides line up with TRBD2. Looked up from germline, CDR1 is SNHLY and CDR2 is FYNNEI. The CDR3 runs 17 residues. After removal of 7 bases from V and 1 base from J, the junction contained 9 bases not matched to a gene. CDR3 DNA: TGTGCCAGCAATGGACTAGCGGGTGGATGGTCCTACAATGAGCAGTTCTTC. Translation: CASNGLAGGWSYNEQFF.